These T cell receptor beta chains were read from a single sample in a study of blood T cell repertoires in COVID-19. Method: immunoSEQ multiplex PCR; TCRdb's copy keeps in-frame clones and lacks some. Altogether about 210,000 clones are present, about nine tenths being singletons, with the ten largest covering 4% to 5.5%. Sample: peripheral blood. The receptors derive from a woman aged 40 to 50 with acute or convalescent COVID-19. Both conserved end residues are part of each CDR3. A D gene is named only where the DNA matches it firmly. Only part of the rows carry a size: once, few, many, or a class if the clone is expanded.

j_gene	v_gene	abundance	d_gene	CDR3nt	CDR3aa
TRBJ1-5	TRBV7-2	few	NA	TGTGCCAGCAGCTTAGCGGGCATGCTGAATCAGCCCCAGCATTTT	CASSLAGMLNQPQHF
TRBJ1-2	TRBV7-9	NA	NA	TGTGCCAGCAGCTTAGCGCGATACAGCCCTAACTATGGCTACACCTTC	CASSLARYSPNYGYTF
TRBJ2-5	TRBV4-1	NA	NA	TGCGCCAGCAGCCGTATGGGGCCACAAGAGACCCAGTACTTC	CASSRMGPQETQYF
TRBJ1-2	TRBV19	once	TRBD1	TGTGCCAGTAGTTCTGCTCGGACAGGGGGCGTCGGCTACACCTTC	CASSSARTGGVGYTF
TRBJ1-2	TRBV7-8	NA	NA	TGTGCCAGCAGCCTAGAGAGGTTTAAGTCCGGTAACTATGGCTACACCTTC	CASSLERFKSGNYGYTF
TRBJ1-1	TRBV19	NA	NA	TGTGCCAGTAGTATAGAGGGCAGGGCCACTGAAGCTTTCTTT	CASSIEGRATEAFF
TRBJ1-6	TRBV18	once	NA	TGTGCCAGCTCACGGGGCGAAGATTCACCCCTCCACTTT	CASSRGEDSPLHF
TRBJ2-3	TRBV4-1	NA	NA	TGCGCCAGCAGCCAAGAAGCGGGCGCGGGTACGCAGTATTTT	CASSQEAGAGTQYF
TRBJ2-3	TRBV9	NA	NA	TGTGCCAGCAGCTCTGGACAGCACACAGATACGCAGTATTTT	CASSSGQHTDTQYF
TRBJ2-1	TRBV10-1	NA	TRBD1	TGCGCCAGCAGCTGGGGACAGGGGAATAACAATGAGCAGTTCTTC	CASSWGQGNNNEQFF
TRBJ1-1	TRBV7-9	NA	NA	TGTGCCAGCAGCTCGGACAGTTTCGAGAAAGCTTTCTTT	CASSSDSFEKAFF
TRBJ1-1	TRBV3-1/TRBV3-2	NA	TRBD1	TGTGCCAGCAGCCGGGGGACAGGGGGCACTGAAGCTTTCTTT	CASSRGTGGTEAFF
TRBJ2-4	TRBV21-1	NA	NA	TGTGCCAGCAGCAAAGGGCGACGGGAGGGCGTTATGGAAAACATTCAGTACTTC	CASSKGRREGVMENIQYF
TRBJ1-2	TRBV3-1/TRBV3-2	NA	NA	TGTGCCAGCAGCCAAGGAGTTGAGGGGGTCTATGGCTACACCTTC	CASSQGVEGVYGYTF
TRBJ2-5	TRBV5-1	NA	NA	TGCGCCAGCAGCTTGAGGCCGGGTGGTGTGATGTACCAAGAGACCCAGTACTTC	CASSLRPGGVMYQETQYF
TRBJ2-1	TRBV11-1	once	TRBD2	TGTGCCAGCAGCTTAGGATCTAGCGGGGGGAATGAGCAGTTCTTC	CASSLGSSGGNEQFF
TRBJ1-2	TRBV19	NA	NA	TGTGCCAGTAGTCCGGGGGACGGTCAGGAACCGATTGGGGAGGATGGCTACACCTTC	CASSPGDGQEPIGEDGYTF
TRBJ2-5	TRBV6-1	NA	TRBD2	TGTGCCAGCAGTGATAGCGGGGGCCGGGAGACCCAGTACTTC	CASSDSGGRETQYF
TRBJ2-2	TRBV6-5	once	NA	TGTGCCAGCAGGCAGGTCTTCGGGGAGCTGTTTTTT	CASRQVFGELFF
TRBJ2-5	TRBV15	NA	TRBD2	TGTGCCACCAGCAGAAATAGCGGGGGGGAGACCCAGTACTTC	CATSRNSGGETQYF
TRBJ1-2	TRBV5-5	NA	NA	TGTGCCAGCAGCTTGTTGGGGGCTCGTGGCTACACCTTC	CASSLLGARGYTF
TRBJ2-6	TRBV2	NA	TRBD1	TGTGCCAGCAGCCTCCTTGGGACAGAAACTTTC	CASSLLGTETF
TRBJ2-3	TRBV5-1	NA	TRBD2	TGCGCCAGCAGCTTGTTGAGTAGCGGGGGGTTCACAGATACGCAGTATTTT	CASSLLSSGGFTDTQYF
TRBJ1-2	TRBV6-2/TRBV6-3	NA	NA	TGTGCCAGCAGTTCGACAGGAGCATTCGACACCTTC	CASSSTGAFDTF
TRBJ2-4	TRBV7-2	NA	TRBD1	TGTGCCAGCAGCATGGGACAGGGGCTAAACATTCAGTACTTC	CASSMGQGLNIQYF
TRBJ1-1	TRBV7-3	NA	NA	TGTGCCAGCAGCTTAATATGGGGGGGTAAGACTGAAGCTTTCTTT	CASSLIWGGKTEAFF
TRBJ1-2	TRBV5-4	NA	TRBD1	TGTGCCAGCAGCAAGACAGGGAACTATGGCTACACCTTC	CASSKTGNYGYTF
TRBJ1-1	TRBV6-5	NA	NA	TGTGCCAGCACAAGGTTTGGGCAGGGGAACACTGAAGCTTTCTTT	CASTRFGQGNTEAFF
TRBJ1-2	TRBV19	NA	NA	TGTGCCAGTAGTATAGGAGTAGCTAACTATGGCTACACCTTC	CASSIGVANYGYTF